This T cell receptor (beta chain) stems from a study of blood T cell repertoires in COVID-19 (dated by TCRdb to 2019 to 2021). Regarding the complete study: Samples covering the acute and convalescent phases of COVID-19 were provided by collaborators in the United States, Italy and Spain. Nearly every sample came with metadata listing a de-identified subject ID, COVID-19 status, age in years and sex. Deeply sampled blood TCRbeta repertoires from subjects exposed to, actively infected with, or recovered from COVID-19 were included in the dataset. The repertoires were made available in a free public database intended to serve as a resource for research on the immune response to SARS-CoV-2. Where HLA class I and class II types were available, the types were taken from metadata supplied by the sample provider, not from assay-based typing. The samples were drawn from two sources: the first 160 participants of the ongoing ImmuneRACE study, and 1,000 to 1,500 subjects contributed by 6 global collaborators. The prospective study material was composed of cDNA or gDNA derived from T cells, B-cell-depleted T cells, or PBMCs. Points the paper makes about the study in general: The amount of clinical and demographic metadata varied by source and participant and was provided uncurated.

The germline V gene sets CDR1 to MGHRA and CDR2 to YSYEKL. Here V drops 4 bases and J drops 5 bases, and the junction holds 6 bases not matched to any gene. From the cysteine through the phenylalanine, the CDR3 covers 14 amino acids. Of all the DNA, just the CDR3 is kept, 42 bases in frame from base 1. As for this clone: What antigen it recognizes has not been identified. No per-base quality is available; no much larger clone lies one base away.

Each collaborating institution followed its own protocols to collect whole blood in K2EDTA tubes. For TCRbeta analysis, collaborators shipped samples as frozen whole blood, isolated PBMCs, or DNA extracted from either of those sample types. The immunoSEQ Assay, a bias-controlled multiplex PCR, was used to amplify TCRbeta CDR3 regions from genomic DNA. Processing in the source paper ran as follows. The number of nucleated cells in each sample was estimated by amplification of reference gene primers within the assay. To quantify the absolute abundance of each unique TCRbeta CDR3 rearrangement, sequence reads were collapsed and filtered. For each sample, productive Simpson clonality was calculated by taking the square root of Simpson's diversity index across productive rearrangements. TCRdb obtained this table from immuneACCESS and retained in-frame rearrangements with V and J assigned. These tables miss some clones; where compared with another copy, unresolved V genes account for less than half of the shortfall, and the remainder is unexplained. The V and J calls and clone size were taken over from that table, and D and trimming were inferred from the DNA. This sample gives about 240,000 clones in total; about 80% of them show up just once. The top ten clones comprise roughly 9.6% of the sample.

The sequence derives from an elderly woman with acute or convalescent COVID-19. Sequencing was carried out using peripheral blood. The chain was built from TRBV4-1 and TRBJ2-5, with 8 bases aligning to TRBD1. Read as DNA, the sequence is TGCGCCAGCAGCCTCCAGGGGGCGGGGGAGACCCAGTACTTC. The translation is CASSLQGAGETQYF.